One sample yielded the 22 T cell receptor beta chains listed below, sequenced in a study of blood T cell repertoires in COVID-19. Measured with immunoSEQ multiplex PCR; TCRdb has only the in-frame clones, and not every one. This table has about 190,000 clones, more than 75% appearing once. Material for sequencing was PBMCs or T cells enriched from blood (not recorded which). Receptor source: a woman aged 50 to 65 with acute COVID-19.

The rearrangement links TRBV9 to TRBJ2-5; a weak D match, TRBD2 (7 bases). From germline, CDR1 is SGDLS and CDR2 YYNGEE. Trimming took 4 bases from V and 3 from J, leaving 16 bases between them. This CDR3 comprises 15 residues. Here the CDR3 DNA reads TGTGCCAGCAGCACAGAGGGGGGGGCCAAAGAGACCCAGTACTTC. Amino acid sequence: CASSTEGGAKETQYF.

The CDR3 protein is CASNLWGRADTGELFF. As DNA, the CDR3 is TGTGCCAGCAATCTCTGGGGGCGGGCGGACACCGGGGAGCTGTTTTTT. The chain couples TRBV7-9 to TRBJ2-2, with D tentatively TRBD1 (6 bases). CDR1 is SEHNR, CDR2 FQNEAQ, per germline (reference sequence). Trimming took 7 bases from V and 3 from J, leaving 18 bases between them. The CDR3 has 16 amino acids.

This clone occurred a few times. The rearrangement links TRBV27 to TRBJ1-5; TRBD1 matches 8 bases. Per the germline V gene, CDR1 is MNHEY and CDR2 is SMNVEV (reference sequence). J lost 0 bases, V lost 4 bases, and 8 bases had no gene match. This CDR3 contains 17 residues. CDR3 loop: CASSSRQGPSSNQPQHF. DNA for the CDR3: TGTGCCAGCAGTTCGAGACAGGGGCCCTCTAGCAATCAGCCCCAGCATTTT.

In nucleotides, the CDR3 is TGTGCCGTAGGAGAGGCACCCTGGAATTCACCCCTCCACTTT. It codes for CAVGEAPWNSPLHF. The rearrangement joins TRBV7-9 to TRBJ1-6; D gene uncertain. The ends were cut back, 11 bases at V and 7 bases at J, with 18 bases in the middle. The CDR3 runs to 14 residues. Germline assignment: CDR1 SEHNR and CDR2 FQNEAQ (reference sequence).

This clone was counted between two and nine times. The V and J genes are TRBV7-9 and TRBJ1-2, with D uncertain. Trimming removed 1 base from V and 8 bases from J, with 14 bases in between. CDR3 length: 14 residues. CDR1 and CDR2 (germline): SEHNR, FQNEAQ (reference sequence). The CDR3 DNA reads as TGTGCCAGCAGCTTAGAGACCGCCCCAGGCGGCTACACCTTC. Amino acid sequence: CASSLETAPGGYTF.

V and J are TRBV2 and TRBJ1-2; the D gene is possibly TRBD1 (5 bases). The V gene's germline CDR1 is SNHLY and CDR2 FYNNEI. This CDR3 is built from 13 residues. Trimming removed 7 bases from V and 7 bases from J, with 16 bases in between. CDR3 DNA: TGTGCCAGCATATTGGGACTTAATTCTGGCTACACCTTC. Encoded protein: CASILGLNSGYTF.

A word on this clone: Other DNA sequences in the same sample also yield this CDR3. J is TRBJ1-5 and V is TRBV7-8; D is possibly TRBD1 (6 bases). This CDR3 contains 12 residues. Germline V gene sequence: CDR1 SGHVS, CDR2 FQNEAQ. The germline V and J ends were trimmed by 6 bases and 7 bases, with 10 bases remaining between them. The CDR3 DNA reads TGTGCCAGCAGTCTAGGGGGACAGCCCCAGCATTTT. Translation: CASSLGGQPQHF.

The V call is TRBV28, the J call TRBJ1-3; D gene uncertain. CDR3 size: 13 residues. The V end lost 5 bases, the J end lost 0 bases, and 5 bases lay between the germline ends. Germline V gives CDR1 MDHEN, CDR2 SYDVKM. In DNA form, the CDR3 reads TGTGCCAGCAGTCAGTACTCTGGAAACACCATATATTTT. Its translation is CASSQYSGNTIYF.

V and J are TRBV5-5 and TRBJ1-1, with TRBD1 as a possible D gene (5 bases). V shed 1 base and J shed 3 bases, with 13 bases lying between them. CDR3 length: 15 amino acids. In germline, CDR1 is SGHKS, CDR2 YYEKEE (reference sequence). The CDR3 sequence: CASSLRGRSDTEAFF. CDR3 DNA: TGTGCCAGCAGCTTGAGGGGCAGGTCTGACACTGAAGCTTTCTTT. The full variable domain, completed using reference TRBV5-5 and TRBJ1-1, is DAGVTQSPTHLIKTRGQQVTLRCSPISGHKSVSWYQQVLGQGPQFIFQYYEKEERGRGNFPDRFSARQFPNYSSELNVNALLLGDSALYLCASSLRGRSDTEAFFGQGTRLTVV.

The chain uses TRBV28 and TRBJ1-1, with D hard to call. Trimming removed 6 bases at V and 5 bases at J, with 10 bases between. CDR1 and CDR2 (germline): MDHEN, SYDVKM. The CDR3 spans 12 residues. As DNA, the CDR3 is TGTGCCAGCAGCGTATCGCGGACTGAAGCTTTCTTT. It is translated as CASSVSRTEAFF.

The chain uses TRBV28 and TRBJ1-2; D remains unclear. This CDR3 is built from 14 residues. Germline V lookup: CDR1 MDHEN, CDR2 SYDVKM. Trimming shortened V by 6 bases and J by 0 bases, and 11 bases separated the two germline ends. In DNA form, the CDR3 reads TGTGCCAGCAGATCGGGAGCGTCTAACTATGGCTACACCTTC. Translating it yields CASRSGASNYGYTF.

The V gene is TRBV11-2, the J gene TRBJ2-7, with 11 bases fitting TRBD1. CDR3 length: 15 residues. Germline trimming cut 5 bases from V and 9 bases from J; bases unmatched to any gene: 12. The germline V gene has CDR1 SGHAT and CDR2 FQNNGV. The CDR3 sequence is CASSARRDRGERQYV. CDR3 coding DNA: TGTGCCAGCAGCGCCCGCCGGGACAGGGGGGAGCGGCAGTACGTC.

This rearrangement joins TRBV6-2 or TRBV6-3 to TRBJ1-1, with a possible D match to TRBD1 (6 bases). Per germline, CDR1 MNHEY and CDR2 SVGEGT. V was clipped by 2 bases and J by 2 bases, with 9 bases between them. There are 14 residues in the CDR3. In DNA form, the CDR3 reads TGTGCCAGCAGTTACCAGGGGAAAAACACTGAAGCTTTCTTT. Amino acid sequence: CASSYQGKNTEAFF.

The chain is built from TRBV7-7 and TRBJ2-5; 10 positions agree with TRBD2. CDR1 and CDR2 from the germline V gene are SSHAT and FNYEAQ (reference sequence). J lost 3 bases, V lost 4 bases, and 5 bases had no gene match. There are 15 residues in the CDR3. The CDR3 DNA sequence: TGTGCCAGCAGCTCCGGACTAGCGGATAAAGAGACCCAGTACTTC. Its translation is CASSSGLADKETQYF.

The chain is built from TRBV7-2 and TRBJ2-2; TRBD1 matches at 7 bases. Germline-derived CDR1 and CDR2 are SGHTA and FQGNSA. There are 16 residues in the CDR3. V lost 4 bases, J lost 3 bases, and 8 bases stayed unmatched. The CDR3 DNA reads as TGTGCCAGCAGCTGGAGTAGGACAGGAGACACCGGGGAGCTGTTTTTT. Translated: CASSWSRTGDTGELFF.

This rearrangement joins TRBV6-1 to TRBJ1-3, with D unresolved. The V and J ends lost 3 bases and 7 bases respectively, with 19 bases between them. The CDR3 has 16 residues. In germline, CDR1 is MNHNS, CDR2 SASEGT. The CDR3 sequence is CASSDPGGSLLNTIYF. CDR3 DNA: TGTGCCAGCAGTGACCCGGGCGGGAGCCTATTGAACACCATATATTTT.

The chain couples TRBV19 to TRBJ1-6; 9 nucleotides agree with TRBD1. The V gene's germline CDR1 is LNHDA and CDR2 SQIVND (reference sequence). The ends lost 5 bases at V and 5 bases at J; junction bases unmatched: 4. CDR3 length: 15 residues. The CDR3 DNA reads as TGTGCCAGTAGTCCCAGGGACAGGGATAATTCACCCCTCCACTTT. It encodes CASSPRDRDNSPLHF. The variable domain in full, with the rest retrieved from reference TRBV19 and TRBJ1-6, is DGGITQSPKYLFRKEGQNVTLSCEQNLNHDAMYWYRQDPGQGLRLIYYSQIVNDFQKGDIAEGYSVSREKKESFPLTVTSAQKNPTAFYLCASSPRDRDNSPLHFGNGTRLTVT.

This clone was seen a few times. The rearrangement links TRBV19 to TRBJ1-3, with a possible D match to TRBD1 (5 bases). This CDR3 has 14 amino acids. The germline V and J ends were trimmed by 8 bases and 3 bases, with 14 bases remaining between them. Germline-derived CDR1 and CDR2 are LNHDA and SQIVND (reference sequence). The CDR3 here is CASDFGGFGNTIYF. CDR3 coding DNA: TGTGCCAGTGATTTCGGGGGATTTGGAAACACCATATATTTT.

The chain uses TRBV24-1 and TRBJ1-5; D possibly corresponds to TRBD1 (6 bases). Trimming removed 6 bases from V and 3 bases from J, with 14 bases in between. Germline V lookup: CDR1 KGHDR, CDR2 SFDVKD. This CDR3 has 15 residues. The CDR3 loop is CATSSTGSSNQPQHF. As DNA, the CDR3 is TGTGCCACCAGTTCGACAGGTTCTTCCAATCAGCCCCAGCATTTT.

This rearrangement joins TRBV5-1 to TRBJ2-1; 8 bases fit TRBD2. The trim removed 1 base at V and 6 bases at J, leaving 12 bases unmatched. Germline V gives CDR1 SGHRS, CDR2 YFSETQ. There are 17 residues in the CDR3. The CDR3 DNA is TGCGCCAGCAGCTTGAGTGTTTCCAGCGGGGGTCGCAATGAGCAGTTCTTC. Translated: CASSLSVSSGGRNEQFF.

V usage is TRBV4-3 and J usage is TRBJ2-6; possibly TRBD2 for D (5 bases). Between the trimmed V and J ends, which lost 0 bases and 3 bases, there was a span of 9 bases. The CDR3 extends over 16 amino acids. The germline V gene encodes CDR1 LGHNA and CDR2 YSLEER. The CDR3 is CASSQDVSGGANVLTF. CDR3 nucleotide sequence: TGCGCCAGCAGCCAAGATGTAAGCGGTGGGGCCAACGTCCTGACTTTC.

This chain joins TRBV5-5 and TRBJ1-5, with D unresolved. Germline CDR1 SGHKS, CDR2 YYEKEE (reference sequence). Between the trimmed V and J ends, which lost 0 bases and 1 base, there was a span of 8 bases. The CDR3 has 15 amino acids. For the CDR3, the DNA is TGTGCCAGCAGCTTGGAAGCGTTGAGCAATCAGCCCCAGCATTTT. It codes for CASSLEALSNQPQHF. Full variable domain (rest looked up from reference TRBV5-5 and TRBJ1-5): DAGVTQSPTHLIKTRGQQVTLRCSPISGHKSVSWYQQVLGQGPQFIFQYYEKEERGRGNFPDRFSARQFPNYSSELNVNALLLGDSALYLCASSLEALSNQPQHFGDGTRLSIL.